The 8 T cell receptor beta chains reported below all come from one sample, sequenced in a study of blood T cell repertoires in COVID-19. Repertoires were generated with immunoSEQ multiplex PCR, while TCRdb's copy carries only in-frame clones and drops some. The table shows roughly 350,000 clones, with about 87% occurring only once. Sequences were obtained from peripheral blood. The origin of the receptors is a woman in her twenties or thirties with COVID-19, enrolled during active disease.

The chain combines TRBV7-6 with TRBJ2-2; D uncertain. The V gene lost 3 bases and the J gene lost 0 bases, with 14 bases spanning the gap. CDR3 size: 17 residues. Per the germline V gene, CDR1 is SGHVS and CDR2 is FNYEAQ. In DNA form, the CDR3 reads TGTGCCAGCAGCTTCCCTAGGAACGGCCCGAACACCGGGGAGCTGTTTTTT. Translating gives CASSFPRNGPNTGELFF.

There are a few counts of this clone. This chain uses TRBV10-2 with TRBJ2-5; D unclear. Deletions cut 5 bases from V and 0 bases from J, with 7 bases between. This CDR3 has 13 residues. Germline V gives CDR1 WSHSY, CDR2 SAAADI. The CDR3 nucleotides read TGCGCCAGCAGTCCTCAGTACCAAGAGACCCAGTACTTC. Protein sequence: CASSPQYQETQYF.

In the case of this clone: Other DNA sequences from this sample encode an identical CDR3 as well. This chain joins TRBV18 and TRBJ2-3, with D maybe TRBD1 (5 bases). The CDR3 spans 15 residues. The germline gives CDR1 KGHSH, CDR2 LQKENI. V lost 4 bases, J lost 1 base, and 12 bases lay in between. This CDR3 is CASSQGQGGTDTQYF. The CDR3 coding sequence is TGTGCCAGCTCACAGGGGCAGGGTGGCACAGATACGCAGTATTTT.

V and J are TRBV6-5 and TRBJ2-1; D gene unclear. Germline loops: CDR1 MNHEY, CDR2 SVGAGI. This CDR3 region has 15 residues. The V end lost 8 bases, the J end lost 2 bases, and 16 bases lay between the germline ends. DNA for the CDR3: TGTGCCAGCTCTGTTAGCCCCTTCACCTACAATGAGCAGTTCTTC. It yields the protein CASSVSPFTYNEQFF.

The V call is TRBV27, the J call TRBJ2-7; 7 nucleotides line up with TRBD1. The CDR3 runs to 14 residues. The trim removed 4 bases at V and 2 bases at J, leaving 5 bases unmatched. Germline lookup yields CDR1 MNHEY and CDR2 SMNVEV (reference sequence). The CDR3 spells CASSYSGQPYEQYF. DNA of the CDR3: TGTGCCAGCAGTTACTCGGGACAGCCCTACGAGCAGTACTTC.

The rearrangement joins TRBV7-6 to TRBJ1-1; possibly TRBD1 for D (6 bases). The CDR3 is made up of 13 amino acids. Trimming took off 5 bases at V and 5 bases at J, with 12 bases between the two ends. From germline, CDR1 is SGHVS and CDR2 FNYEAQ. The CDR3 coding sequence is TGTGCCAGCAGCCTACAGGGAGAAACTGAAGCTTTCTTT. Its protein is CASSLQGETEAFF.

V usage is TRBV18 and J usage is TRBJ2-3; TRBD2 matches at 7 bases. The trim removed 1 base at V and 0 bases at J, leaving 4 bases unmatched. Germline CDR1 reads KGHSH; CDR2 reads LQKENI. CDR3 length: 16 residues. In DNA form, the CDR3 reads TGTGCCAGCTCACCACAGTTCGGGGGGAGCACAGATACGCAGTATTTT. This sequence encodes CASSPQFGGSTDTQYF.

The chain uses TRBV2 and TRBJ1-2; D gene unclear. CDR3 length: 15 amino acids. Germline lookup yields CDR1 SNHLY and CDR2 FYNNEI. Trimming pared 0 bases from V and 0 bases from J, leaving 8 bases between. The CDR3 reads CASSEAGTSNYGYTF. CDR3 DNA sequence: TGTGCCAGCAGTGAAGCGGGCACTTCTAACTATGGCTACACCTTC.